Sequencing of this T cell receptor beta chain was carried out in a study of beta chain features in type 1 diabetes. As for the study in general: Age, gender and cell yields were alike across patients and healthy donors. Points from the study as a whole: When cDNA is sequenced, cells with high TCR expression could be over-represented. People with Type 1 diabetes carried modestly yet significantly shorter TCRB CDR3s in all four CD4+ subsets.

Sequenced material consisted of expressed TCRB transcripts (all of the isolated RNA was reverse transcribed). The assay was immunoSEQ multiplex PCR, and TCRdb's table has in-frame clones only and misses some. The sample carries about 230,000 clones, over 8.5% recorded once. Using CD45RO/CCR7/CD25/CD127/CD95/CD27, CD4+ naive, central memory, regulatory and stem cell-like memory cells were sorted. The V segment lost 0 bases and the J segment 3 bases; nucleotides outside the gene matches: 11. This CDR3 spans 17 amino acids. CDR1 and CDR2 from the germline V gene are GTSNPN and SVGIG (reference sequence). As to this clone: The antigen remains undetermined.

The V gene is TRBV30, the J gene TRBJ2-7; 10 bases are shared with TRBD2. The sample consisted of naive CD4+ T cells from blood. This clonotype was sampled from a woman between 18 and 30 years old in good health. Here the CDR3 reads CAWSVIPAGGIFYEQYF. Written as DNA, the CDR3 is TGTGCCTGGAGTGTAATACCAGCGGGAGGGATCTTCTACGAGCAGTACTTC.